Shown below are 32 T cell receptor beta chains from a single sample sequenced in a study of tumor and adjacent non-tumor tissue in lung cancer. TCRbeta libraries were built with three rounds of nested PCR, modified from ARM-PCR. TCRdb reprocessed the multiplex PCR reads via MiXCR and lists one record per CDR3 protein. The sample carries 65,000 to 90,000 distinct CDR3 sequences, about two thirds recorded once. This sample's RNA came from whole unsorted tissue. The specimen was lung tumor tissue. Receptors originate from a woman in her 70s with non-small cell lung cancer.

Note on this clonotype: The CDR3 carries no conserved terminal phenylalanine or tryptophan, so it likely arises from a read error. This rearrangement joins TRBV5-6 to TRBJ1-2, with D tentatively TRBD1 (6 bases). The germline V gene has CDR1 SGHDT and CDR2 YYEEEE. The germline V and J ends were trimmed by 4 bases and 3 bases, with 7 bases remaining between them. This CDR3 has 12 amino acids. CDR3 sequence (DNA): TGTGCCAGCAGCAGGGGGGACTATGGCTACACCATC. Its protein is CASSRGDYGYTI.

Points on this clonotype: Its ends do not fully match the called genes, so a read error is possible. Written as DNA, the CDR3 is TGTGCCAGCCTACAGGGGGCGAGGGCTGAAGCCTTCTTT. Amino acid sequence: CASLQGARAEAFF. The chain joins TRBV6-6 to TRBJ1-1; 9 bases align to TRBD1. The germline gives CDR1 MNHNY, CDR2 SVGAGI (reference sequence). This CDR3 contains 13 residues.

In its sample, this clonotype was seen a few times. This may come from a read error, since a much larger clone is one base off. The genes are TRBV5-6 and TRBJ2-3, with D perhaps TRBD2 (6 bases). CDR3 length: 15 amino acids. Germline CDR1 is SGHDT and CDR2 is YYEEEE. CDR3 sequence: CASGAGLASTNTQYF. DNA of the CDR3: TGTGCCAGCGGCGCGGGTCTAGCGAGCACAAATACGCAGTATTTT.

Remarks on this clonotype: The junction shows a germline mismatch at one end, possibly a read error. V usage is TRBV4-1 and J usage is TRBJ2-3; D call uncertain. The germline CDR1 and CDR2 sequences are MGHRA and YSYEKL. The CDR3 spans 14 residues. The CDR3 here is CVSRLNGDIDTQYF. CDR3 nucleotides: TGCGTCAGCAGGCTCAATGGGGATATAGATACGCAGTATTTT.

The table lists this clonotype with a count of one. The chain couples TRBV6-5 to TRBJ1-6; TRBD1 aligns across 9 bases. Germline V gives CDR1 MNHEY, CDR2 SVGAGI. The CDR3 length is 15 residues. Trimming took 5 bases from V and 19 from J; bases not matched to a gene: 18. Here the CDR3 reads CASSRDREDNSPHHF. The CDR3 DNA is TGTGCCAGCAGTCGGGACAGGGAGGATAATTCACCCCATCACTTT.

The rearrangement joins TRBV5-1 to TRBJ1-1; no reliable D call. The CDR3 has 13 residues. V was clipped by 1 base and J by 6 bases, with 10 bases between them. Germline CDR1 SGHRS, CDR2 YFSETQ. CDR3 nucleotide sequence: TGCGCCAGCAGCTTGCACGATGGGGCTGAAGCTTTCTTT. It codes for CASSLHDGAEAFF.

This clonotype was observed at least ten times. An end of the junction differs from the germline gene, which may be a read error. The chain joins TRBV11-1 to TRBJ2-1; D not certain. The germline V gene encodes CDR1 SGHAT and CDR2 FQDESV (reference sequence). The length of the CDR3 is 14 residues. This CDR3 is CASTPGRSYNERFF. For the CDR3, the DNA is TGTGCCAGCACCCCCGGGCGGTCCTACAATGAGCGGTTCTTC.

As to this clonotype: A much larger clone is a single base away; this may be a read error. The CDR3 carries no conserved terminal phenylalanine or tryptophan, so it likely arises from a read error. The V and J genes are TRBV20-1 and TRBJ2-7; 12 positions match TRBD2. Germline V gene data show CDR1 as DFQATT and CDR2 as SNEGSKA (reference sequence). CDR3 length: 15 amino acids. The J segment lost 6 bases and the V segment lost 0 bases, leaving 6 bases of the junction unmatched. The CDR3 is CSARDRLAGGAEQYL. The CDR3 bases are TGCAGTGCTAGAGATAGGCTAGCGGGAGGGGCCGAGCAGTACCTC.

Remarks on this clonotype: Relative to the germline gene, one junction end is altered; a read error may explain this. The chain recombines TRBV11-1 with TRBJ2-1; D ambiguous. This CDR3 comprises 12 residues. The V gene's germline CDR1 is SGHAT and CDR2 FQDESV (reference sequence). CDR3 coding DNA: TGTGCCTGCAGCCTAGTGTCCTATGAGCAGTCCTTC. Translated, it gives CACSLVSYEQSF. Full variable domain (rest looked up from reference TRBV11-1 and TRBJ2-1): EAEVAQSPRYKITEKSQAVAFWCDPISGHATLYWYRQILGQGPELLVQFQDESVVDDSQLPKDRFSAERLKGVDSTLKIQPAELGDSAMYLCACSLVSYEQSFGPGTRLTVL.

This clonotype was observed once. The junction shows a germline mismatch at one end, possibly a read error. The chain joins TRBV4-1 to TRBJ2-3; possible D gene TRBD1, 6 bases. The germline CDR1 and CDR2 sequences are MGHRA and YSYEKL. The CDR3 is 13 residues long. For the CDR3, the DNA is TGCGCCAGCAGCCATCCCAGGACAGATACCCAGTGTTTT. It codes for CASSHPRTDTQCF.

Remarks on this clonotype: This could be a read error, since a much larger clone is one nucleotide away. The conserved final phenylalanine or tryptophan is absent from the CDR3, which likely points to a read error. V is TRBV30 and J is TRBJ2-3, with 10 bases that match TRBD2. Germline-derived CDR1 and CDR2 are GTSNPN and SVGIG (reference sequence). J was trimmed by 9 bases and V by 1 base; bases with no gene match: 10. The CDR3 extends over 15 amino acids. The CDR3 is CAWSAWAVLAGTQYS. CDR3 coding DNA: TGTGCCTGGAGTGCATGGGCGGTACTAGCGGGGACGCAGTATTCT.

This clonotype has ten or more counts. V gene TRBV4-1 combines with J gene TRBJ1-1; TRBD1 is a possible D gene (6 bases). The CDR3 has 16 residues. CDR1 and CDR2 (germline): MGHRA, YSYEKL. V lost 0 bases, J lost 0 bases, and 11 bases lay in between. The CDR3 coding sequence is TGCGCCAGCAGCCAAGATACAGGGAATATGAACACTGAAGCTTTCTTT. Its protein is CASSQDTGNMNTEAFF.

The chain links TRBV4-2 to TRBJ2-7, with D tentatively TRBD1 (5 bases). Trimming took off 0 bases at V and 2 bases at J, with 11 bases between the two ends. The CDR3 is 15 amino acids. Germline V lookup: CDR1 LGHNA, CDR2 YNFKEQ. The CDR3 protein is CASSQEVGATYEQYF. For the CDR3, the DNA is TGTGCCAGCAGCCAAGAGGTAGGGGCAACCTACGAGCAGTACTTC.

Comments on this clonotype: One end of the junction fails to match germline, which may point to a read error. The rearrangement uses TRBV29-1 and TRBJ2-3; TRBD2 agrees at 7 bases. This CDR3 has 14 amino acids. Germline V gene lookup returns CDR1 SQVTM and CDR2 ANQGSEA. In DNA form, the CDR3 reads TGCAGCGTTAAAGGACTAGATCCCGAAGGTACGCGGTATTTT. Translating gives CSVKGLDPEGTRYF.

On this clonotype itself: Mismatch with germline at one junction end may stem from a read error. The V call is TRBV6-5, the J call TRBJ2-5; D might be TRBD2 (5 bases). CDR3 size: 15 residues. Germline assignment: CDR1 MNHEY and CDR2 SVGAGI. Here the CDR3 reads CASNYSFEGSEIQYF. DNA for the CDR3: TGTGCCAGCAATTACTCCTTCGAGGGTTCGGAGATCCAGTACTTC.

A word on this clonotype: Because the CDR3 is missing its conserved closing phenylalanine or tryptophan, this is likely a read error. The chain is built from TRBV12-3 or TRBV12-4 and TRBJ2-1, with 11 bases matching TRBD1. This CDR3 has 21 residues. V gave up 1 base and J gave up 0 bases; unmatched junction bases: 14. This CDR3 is CASSLVFGTGGFGSSYNEQFS. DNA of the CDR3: TGTGCCAGCAGTTTAGTCTTTGGGACAGGGGGGTTCGGAAGCTCCTACAATGAGCAGTTCTCC.

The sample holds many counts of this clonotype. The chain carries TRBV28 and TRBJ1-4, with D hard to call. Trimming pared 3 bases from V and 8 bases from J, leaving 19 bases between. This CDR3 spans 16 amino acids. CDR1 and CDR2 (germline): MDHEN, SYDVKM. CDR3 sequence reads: CASSFLTGGDGEKLFF. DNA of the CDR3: TGTGCCAGCAGTTTTCTTACGGGCGGGGATGGGGAAAAACTGTTTTTT.

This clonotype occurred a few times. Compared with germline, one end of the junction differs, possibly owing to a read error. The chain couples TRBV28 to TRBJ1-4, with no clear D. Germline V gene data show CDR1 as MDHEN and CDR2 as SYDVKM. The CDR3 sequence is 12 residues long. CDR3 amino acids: CASGGVREKLFF. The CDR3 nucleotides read TGTGCCAGCGGTGGGGTTCGGGAAAAATTGTTTTTT.

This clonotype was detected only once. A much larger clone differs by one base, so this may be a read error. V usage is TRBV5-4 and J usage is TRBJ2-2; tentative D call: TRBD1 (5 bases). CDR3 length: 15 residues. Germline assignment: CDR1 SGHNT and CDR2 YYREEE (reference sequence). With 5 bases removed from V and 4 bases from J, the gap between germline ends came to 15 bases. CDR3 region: CASRVRQTTTGELFF. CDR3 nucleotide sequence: TGTGCCAGCAGGGTTAGACAGACCACCACCGGGGAGCTGTTTTTT.

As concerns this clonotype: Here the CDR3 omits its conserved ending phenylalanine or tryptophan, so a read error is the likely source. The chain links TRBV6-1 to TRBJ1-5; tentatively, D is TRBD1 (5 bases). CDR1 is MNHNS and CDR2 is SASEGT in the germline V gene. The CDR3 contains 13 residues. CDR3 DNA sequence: TGTGACAGCCGGAAGGGGTGGACTCAGCCCCAGCATCTT. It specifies CDSRKGWTQPQHL.

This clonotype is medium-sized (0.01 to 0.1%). CDR3 sequence (DNA): TGTGCCAGCAGCTTAATGGTCGGCGGTGTTGAGACCCAGTACTTC. As protein: CASSLMVGGVETQYF. This chain connects TRBV11-3 to TRBJ2-5; unclear D gene. CDR3 size: 15 residues. Trimming removed 2 bases from V and 5 bases from J, with 15 bases in between. Per the germline V gene, CDR1 is SGHNT and CDR2 is YENEEA. The whole variable domain, remainder taken from reference TRBV11-3 and TRBJ2-5, is EAGVVQSPRYKIIEKKQPVAFWCNPISGHNTLYWYLQNLGQGPELLIRYENEEAVDDSQLPKDRFSAERLKGVDSTLKIQPAELGDSAVYLCASSLMVGGVETQYFGPGTRLLVL.

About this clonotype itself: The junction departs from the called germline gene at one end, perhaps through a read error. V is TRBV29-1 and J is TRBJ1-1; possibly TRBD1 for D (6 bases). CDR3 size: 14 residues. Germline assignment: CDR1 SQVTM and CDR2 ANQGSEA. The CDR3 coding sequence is TGCAGCGGGGTAGGGACACTAGACGTGACTGACGCTTTCTTT. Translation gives CSGVGTLDVTDAFF.

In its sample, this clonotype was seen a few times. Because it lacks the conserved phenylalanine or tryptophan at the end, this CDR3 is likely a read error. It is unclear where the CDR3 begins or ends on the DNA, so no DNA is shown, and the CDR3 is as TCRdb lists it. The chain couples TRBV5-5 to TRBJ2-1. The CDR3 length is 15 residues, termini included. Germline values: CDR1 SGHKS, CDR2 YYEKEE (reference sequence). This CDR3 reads CASSYTGGSYNEQLL.

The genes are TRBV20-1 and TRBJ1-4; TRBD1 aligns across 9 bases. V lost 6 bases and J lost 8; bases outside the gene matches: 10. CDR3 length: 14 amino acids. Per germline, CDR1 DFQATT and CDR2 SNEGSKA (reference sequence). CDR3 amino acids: CSAKPRDREEKLFF. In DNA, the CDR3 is TGCAGTGCCAAACCCCGGGACAGGGAGGAAAAACTGTTTTTT.

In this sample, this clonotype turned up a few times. Here the CDR3 DNA reads TGTGCCTGGAGTGTAGGACTAGCGGCTCAGATAAGACAGACCCAGTACTTC. This encodes CAWSVGLAAQIRQTQYF. The gene calls are TRBV30 and TRBJ2-5, with 10 bases matching TRBD2. CDR1 and CDR2 (germline): GTSNPN, SVGIG (reference sequence). The V segment lost 0 bases and the J segment 6 bases; nucleotides outside the gene matches: 13. This CDR3 has 17 residues.

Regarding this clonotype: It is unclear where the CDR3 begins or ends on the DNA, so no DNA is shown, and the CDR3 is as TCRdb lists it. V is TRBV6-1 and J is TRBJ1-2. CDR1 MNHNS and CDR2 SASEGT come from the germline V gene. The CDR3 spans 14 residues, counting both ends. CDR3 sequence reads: CVSSEEPRSYGCTF.

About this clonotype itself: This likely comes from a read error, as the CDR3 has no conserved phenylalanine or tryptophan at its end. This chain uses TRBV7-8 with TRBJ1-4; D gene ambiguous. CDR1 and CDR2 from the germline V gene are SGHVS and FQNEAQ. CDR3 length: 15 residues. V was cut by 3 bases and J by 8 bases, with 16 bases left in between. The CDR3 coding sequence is TGTGCCAGCAGCTTTCCGGTAGATCGGATAGAAAAACTGTTTATT. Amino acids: CASSFPVDRIEKLFI.

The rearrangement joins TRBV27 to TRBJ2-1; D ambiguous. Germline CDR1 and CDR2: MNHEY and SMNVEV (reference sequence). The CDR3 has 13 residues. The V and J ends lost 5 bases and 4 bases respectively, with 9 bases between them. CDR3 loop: CASSPDVYNEQFF. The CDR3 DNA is TGTGCCAGCAGTCCGGACGTTTACAATGAGCAGTTCTTC.

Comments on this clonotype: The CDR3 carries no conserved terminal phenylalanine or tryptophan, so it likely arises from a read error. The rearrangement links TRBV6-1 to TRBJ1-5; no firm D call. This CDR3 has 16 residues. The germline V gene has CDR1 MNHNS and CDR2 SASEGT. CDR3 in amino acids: CASSEASTRADQPQHL. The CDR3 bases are TGTGCCAGTAGTGAAGCCAGTACAAGGGCGGATCAGCCCCAGCATCTT.

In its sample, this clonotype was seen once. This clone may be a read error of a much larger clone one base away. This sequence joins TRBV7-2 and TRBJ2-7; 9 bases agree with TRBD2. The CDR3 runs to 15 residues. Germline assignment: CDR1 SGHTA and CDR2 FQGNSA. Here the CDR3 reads CVSSSFAGGLYEQYF. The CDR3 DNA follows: TGTGTCAGCAGCTCCTTCGCGGGAGGGCTCTACGAGCAGTACTTC.

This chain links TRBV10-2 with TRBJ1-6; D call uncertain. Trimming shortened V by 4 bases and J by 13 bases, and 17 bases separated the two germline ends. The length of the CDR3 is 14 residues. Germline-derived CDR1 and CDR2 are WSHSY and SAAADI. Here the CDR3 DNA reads TGCGCCAGCAGTGCCTGGCGGGGAAACCCGCCCCTCCACTTT. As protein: CASSAWRGNPPLHF.

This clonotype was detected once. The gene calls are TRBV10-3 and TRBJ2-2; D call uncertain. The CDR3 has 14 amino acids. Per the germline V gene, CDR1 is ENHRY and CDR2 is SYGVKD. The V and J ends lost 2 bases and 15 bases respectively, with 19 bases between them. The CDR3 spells CAISEVRSTGELFF. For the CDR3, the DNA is TGTGCCATCAGTGAGGTAAGGAGCACCGGTGAGTTGTTTTTT.